This record concerns one TCR beta chain sequence. Its antigen is undetermined. The assay was immunoSEQ multiplex PCR, and TCRdb's table has in-frame clones only and misses some. This table has roughly 63,000 clones, about 76% appearing once. This sample's time point: pretreatment peripheral blood. From germline, CDR1 is SNHLY and CDR2 FYNNEI. The CDR3 totals 13 residues. Trimming stripped 4 bases from V and 4 bases from J, with 10 bases between. This sample stems from a study of PD-L1 blockade in urothelial cancer. Looking at the study overall: Treatment start was followed by blood analysis at 3 weeks (second dose) and again at 6 weeks. Blood samples contained a median around 140,000 T cells. Study-level points and caveats: In blood sampled pretreatment, TCR clonality below the median predicted better survival.

The chain couples TRBV2 to TRBJ2-5; D is undetermined. The clonotype comes from a man aged 70-80 years with urothelial cancer. The specimen comprised PBMCs, sampled around atezolizumab (anti-PD-L1) treatment. The CDR3 nucleotides are TGTGCCAGCAGTGTAGAAACAGCAGAGACCCAGTACTTC. Amino acid sequence: CASSVETAETQYF.